This TCR beta chain appears in the sequencing data of a study of T cell responses to AZD1222 COVID-19 vaccine. Assay used: immunoSEQ multiplex PCR; TCRdb lists only in-frame clones, some missing. The sample has about 160,000 clones, 92% seen once. The CDR3 is 14 amino acids. Germline loops: CDR1 SQVTM, CDR2 ANQGSEA. Trimming shortened V by 2 bases and J by 0 bases, and 8 bases separated the two germline ends. The chain employs TRBV29-1 and TRBJ2-1, with unresolved D. Sample: peripheral blood, taken on day 0 of MenACWY control vaccination. The TCR was taken from an adult in good health. This chain's CDR3 is CSVESKLSYNEQFF. For the CDR3, the DNA is TGCAGCGTTGAAAGCAAGCTCTCCTACAATGAGCAGTTCTTC.